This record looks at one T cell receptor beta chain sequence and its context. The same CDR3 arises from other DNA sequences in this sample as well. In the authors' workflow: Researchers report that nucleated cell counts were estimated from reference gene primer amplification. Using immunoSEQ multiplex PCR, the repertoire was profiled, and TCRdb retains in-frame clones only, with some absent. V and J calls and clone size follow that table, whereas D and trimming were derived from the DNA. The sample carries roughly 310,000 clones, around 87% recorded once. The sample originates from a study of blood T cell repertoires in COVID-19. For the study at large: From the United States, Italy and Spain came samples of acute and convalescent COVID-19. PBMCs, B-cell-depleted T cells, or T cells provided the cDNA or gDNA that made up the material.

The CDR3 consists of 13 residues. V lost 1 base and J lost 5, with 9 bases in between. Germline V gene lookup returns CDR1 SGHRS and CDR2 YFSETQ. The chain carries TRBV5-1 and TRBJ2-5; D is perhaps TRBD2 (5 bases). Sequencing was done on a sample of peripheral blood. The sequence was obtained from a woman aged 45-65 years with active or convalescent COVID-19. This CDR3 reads CASSLSSRETQYF. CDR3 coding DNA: TGCGCCAGCAGCTTGTCTAGCCGGGAGACCCAGTACTTC.